A single count supports the clone carrying this T cell receptor beta chain. J gave up 5 bases and V 3 bases, and 6 bases lay outside the gene matches. This CDR3 contains 15 residues. Germline CDR1 reads MDHEN; CDR2 reads SYDVKM. The data belong to a study of blood T cell repertoires in COVID-19. Data came from immunoSEQ multiplex PCR; TCRdb stores just in-frame clones and leaves some out. Among fewer than 250,000 clones, roughly 80% were seen once, and the ten largest hold roughly 6.4%. This clonotype originated in a woman aged 55-69 years with active or convalescent COVID-19. Sequencing was performed on peripheral blood. This chain joins TRBV28 and TRBJ2-5; 10 bases line up with TRBD2. The CDR3 spells CASSFLAGVLETQYF. The CDR3 nucleotides read TGTGCCAGCAGTTTCCTAGCGGGAGTTTTGGAGACCCAGTACTTC.